This record covers a single T cell receptor (beta chain). Its specificity is not known. The entry originates in a study of OX40 agonist ivuxolimab in advanced cancers. Overall study: Ivuxolimab was delivered to patients intravenously every 2 weeks at doses spanning 0.01 to 10 mg/kg. Enrolled patients in dose escalation had cancers that were hepatocellular carcinoma, melanoma, renal cell or head and neck cancer. The study, taken as a whole, reports: Doses of 0.1 to 3.0 mg/kg were accompanied by clonal expansion of CD4+ and CD8+ blood T cells by week 6.

Germline trimming cut 10 bases from V and 0 bases from J; bases unmatched to any gene: 7. This CDR3 has 14 amino acids. Germline CDR1 reads MDHEN; CDR2 reads SYDVKM. This table comes from immunoSEQ multiplex PCR, and its TCRdb copy is limited to in-frame clones, with some not included. The sample shows tens of thousands of clones, 89% of them seen only once. The TCR sequence derives from an adult with an advanced solid tumor such as melanoma, head and neck, liver or kidney cancer. V is TRBV28 and J is TRBJ1-1, with TRBD1 identical over 8 bases. The source was CD4+ or CD8+ T cells sorted from blood, collected in a trial of the OX40 agonist ivuxolimab. The CDR3 region has the DNA TGTGCCAACGACAGGGGTTTTATGAACACTGAAGCTTTCTTT. As protein: CANDRGFMNTEAFF.